This T cell receptor (beta chain) was recorded in a study of CD8+CD57+ T cells in acquired aplastic anemia. Both TCR beta VDJ combination and CDR3 sequence profiling were carried out. Genomic DNA was the template for this profiling. TCRdb re-derived calls from the reads in MiXCR, one entry per CDR3 protein. The table lists 86,000 or so distinct CDR3 sequences, 40% to 50% of them singletons. CDR3 length equals 14 residues. Germline trimming cut 4 bases from V and 2 bases from J; bases unmatched to any gene: 4. Germline assignment: CDR1 SGHNT and CDR2 YYREEE (reference sequence). This clonotype was seen ten or more times.

This TCR was sampled from a human donor in good health, serving as a control. The sequenced sample was sorted CD4+, CD8+, or CD8+CD57+ T cells (not recorded which) from PBMCs. The V gene is TRBV5-4, the J gene TRBJ2-7; 9 positions match TRBD1. The CDR3 DNA sequence: TGTGCCAGCAGCCACGGGGACAGGGCCTACGAGCAGTACTTC. Its translation: CASSHGDRAYEQYF.